These 10 T cell receptor beta chains were all obtained from the same sample, sequenced in a study of beta chain features in type 1 diabetes. Expressed TCRB transcripts were sequenced, since all the RNA that had been isolated was reverse transcribed. Method: immunoSEQ multiplex PCR; TCRdb's copy keeps in-frame clones and lacks some. The sample yields some 150,000 clones, roughly 10% seen once. The specimen sequenced was central memory CD4+ T cells from blood. These receptors all stem from a woman aged 40 to 50 in good health.

This clone was detected a few times. The J gene is TRBJ2-5, the V gene TRBV5-4, with 13 bases that match TRBD2. CDR1 and CDR2 (germline): SGHNT, YYREEE (reference sequence). With V trimmed by 5 bases and J by 7 bases, 8 bases remained unmatched. There are 15 residues in the CDR3. CDR3 amino acids: CASRPGTSGTGTQYF. The CDR3 DNA reads TGTGCCAGCAGACCCGGGACTAGCGGGACGGGGACCCAGTACTTC.

The rearrangement joins TRBV5-1 to TRBJ2-7; D call uncertain. V lost 0 bases, J lost 2 bases, and 15 bases lay in between. Per the germline V gene, CDR1 is SGHRS and CDR2 is YFSETQ. This CDR3 spans 16 amino acids. CDR3 sequence reads: CASSLGANHPPYEQYF. In DNA form, the CDR3 reads TGCGCCAGCAGCTTGGGGGCCAACCATCCCCCCTACGAGCAGTACTTC.

The chain is built from TRBV9 and TRBJ2-3, with TRBD2 matching 7 bases. CDR3 size: 16 residues. Trimming removed 0 bases from V and 4 bases from J; junction bases left unmatched: 8. The germline V gene encodes CDR1 SGDLS and CDR2 YYNGEE. CDR3 nucleotides: TGTGCCAGCAGCGTAGGGGGAGGGGTGGCCGCAGATACGCAGTATTTT. Translation: CASSVGGGVAADTQYF.

The chain has TRBV6-5 and TRBJ2-3; D remains ambiguous. V lost 0 bases, J lost 2 bases, and 6 bases lay in between. Germline CDR1 is MNHEY and CDR2 is SVGAGI. The CDR3 is 14 amino acids. CDR3 sequence: CASSYSANTDTQYF. In nucleotides, the CDR3 is TGTGCCAGCAGTTACTCAGCCAACACAGATACGCAGTATTTT.

The chain has TRBV5-1 and TRBJ2-1; D gene unclear. The CDR3 sequence is 14 residues long. Trimming removed 6 bases from V and 5 bases from J, with 15 bases in between. Per the germline V gene, CDR1 is SGHRS and CDR2 is YFSETQ. The CDR3 loop is CASTNPVVNNEQFF. CDR3 nucleotides: TGCGCCAGCACCAACCCGGTCGTGAACAATGAGCAGTTCTTC.

The rearrangement links TRBV7-9 to TRBJ2-7; D might be TRBD2 (7 bases). This CDR3 has 16 amino acids. CDR1 and CDR2 (germline): SEHNR, FQNEAQ (reference sequence). Trimming shortened V by 5 bases and J by 0 bases, and 17 bases separated the two germline ends. CDR3 region: CASSQKAGASSYEQYF. DNA of the CDR3: TGTGCCAGCAGCCAAAAGGCGGGGGCCAGCTCCTACGAGCAGTACTTC.

This clone was seen a handful of times. The V gene is TRBV2, the J gene TRBJ2-5, with D perhaps TRBD1 (5 bases). V lost 1 base, J lost 5 bases, and 14 bases lay in between. In germline, CDR1 is SNHLY, CDR2 FYNNEI. The CDR3 runs 15 residues. The DNA of the CDR3 is TGTGCCAGCAGTGAAGTGGGGCTGCGAGTGGAGACCCAGTACTTC. Translation gives CASSEVGLRVETQYF. The full variable domain, completed using reference TRBV2 and TRBJ2-5, is EPEVTQTPSHQVTQMGQEVILRCVPISNHLYFYWYRQILGQKVEFLVSFYNNEISEKSEIFDDQFSVERPDGSNFTLKIRSTKLEDSAMYFCASSEVGLRVETQYFGPGTRLLVL.

This clone was detected only a few times. The V call is TRBV6-6, the J call TRBJ1-6; tentative D call: TRBD1 (5 bases). The CDR3 runs to 15 residues. Germline CDR1 MNHNY, CDR2 SVGAGI (reference sequence). V was trimmed by 6 bases and J by 4 bases, leaving 13 bases between them. The CDR3 DNA sequence: TGTGCCAGCAGCTCACAGGCCCCGTATAATTCACCCCTCCACTTT. This codes for CASSSQAPYNSPLHF.

This clone was seen more than once but under ten times. The rearrangement joins TRBV5-6 to TRBJ2-7, with D perhaps matching TRBD2 (5 bases). V shed 4 bases and J shed 0 bases, with 17 bases lying between them. CDR1 SGHDT and CDR2 YYEEEE come from the germline V gene. CDR3 size: 16 residues. The CDR3 is CASSRPGGGYSYEQYF. Written as DNA, the CDR3 is TGTGCCAGCAGCCGCCCAGGAGGCGGCTACTCCTACGAGCAGTACTTC.

The sample holds a few counts of this clone. The chain couples TRBV4-3 to TRBJ1-2; 7 bases agree with TRBD1. This CDR3 is built from 15 residues. J lost 3 bases, V lost 2 bases, and 6 bases had no gene match. Germline loops: CDR1 LGHNA, CDR2 YSLEER. In DNA, the CDR3 is TGCGCCAGCAGCCAACCAGACAGGGCGGACTATGGCTACACCTTC. As protein: CASSQPDRADYGYTF.